One and the same sample provided the 12 T cell receptor beta chains below, sequenced in a study of vaccination and CD4 T cells after COVID-19. For these receptors, no antigen is known. Treatment described: approximately 9-day PBMC culture with coronavirus spike peptide pools or control peptides (ViraFEST assay). Oncomine TCR Beta short-read sequencing was applied to DNA from cultured CD4+ T cells. TCRdb passed the PCR reads through MiXCR, listing each CDR3 protein once. The sample has 20,000 to 25,000 distinct CDR3 sequences, under 45% seen once. Sequenced here: CD4+ T cells from blood, cultured in vitro, sampled before SARS-CoV-2 vaccination. The receptors here all came from a human donor who received a COVID-19 vaccine.

This chain uses TRBV20-1 with TRBJ1-4; tentatively, D is TRBD1 (5 bases). Deletions cut 2 bases from V and 7 bases from J, with 8 bases between. Germline V gene sequence: CDR1 DFQATT, CDR2 SNEGSKA (reference sequence). The CDR3 extends over 12 amino acids. This CDR3 is CSARTGGEKLFF. The CDR3 nucleotides read TGCAGTGCTAGAACGGGGGGTGAAAAACTGTTTTTT.

This clonotype was counted only a few times. The rearrangement links TRBV7-2 to TRBJ1-6; D perhaps matches TRBD1 (5 bases). The V and J ends lost 2 bases and 7 bases respectively, with 18 bases between them. The CDR3 length is 17 residues. Per germline, CDR1 SGHTA and CDR2 FQGNSA. This CDR3 reads CASSLSLSTGRNSPLHF. The CDR3 DNA follows: TGTGCCAGCAGCTTATCCCTTTCAACAGGCCGGAATTCACCCCTCCACTTT.

This chain joins TRBV6-1 and TRBJ1-5; 8 nucleotides line up with TRBD1. This CDR3 contains 15 residues. The V and J ends lost 10 bases and 6 bases, in that order; junction bases with no gene match: 14. Looked up from germline, CDR1 is MNHNS and CDR2 is SASEGT. The CDR3 nucleotides read TGTGCCATCAACTTTCCGCAGGGGGCGCGTCAGCCCCAGCATTTT. Encoded protein: CAINFPQGARQPQHF.

V and J are TRBV19 and TRBJ2-2; D perhaps matches TRBD2 (7 bases). Trimming cost V 11 bases and J 7 bases, with 20 bases left between them. The CDR3 has 14 amino acids. Per germline, CDR1 LNHDA and CDR2 SQIVND (reference sequence). The CDR3 DNA sequence: TGTGCCGCTAAAGAGGGGGGGACTGTCGGGGAGCTGTTTTTT. This codes for CAAKEGGTVGELFF.

V and J are TRBV20-1 and TRBJ1-3; D uncertain. Trimming left V 6 bases short and J 4 bases short, with 16 bases between. Germline lookup yields CDR1 DFQATT and CDR2 SNEGSKA (reference sequence). The CDR3 length is 14 residues. CDR3 sequence (DNA): TGCAGTGCGAGAAATACAGCGTCAGGAAACACCATATATTTT. Its translation: CSARNTASGNTIYF.

This chain joins TRBV20-1 and TRBJ2-3, with 8 bases that match TRBD1. J lost 1 base, V lost 3 bases, and 9 bases had no gene match. The germline V gene has CDR1 DFQATT and CDR2 SNEGSKA (reference sequence). The CDR3 sequence is 16 residues long. This CDR3 is CSASQTGAGGTDTQYF. The CDR3 DNA is TGCAGTGCTAGCCAGACAGGGGCAGGGGGCACAGATACGCAGTATTTT.

This clonotype was counted between two and nine times. The chain is built from TRBV19 and TRBJ2-7; D not resolved. The CDR3 is made up of 15 amino acids. The V end lost 2 bases, the J end lost 0 bases, and 11 bases lay between the germline ends. Germline V lookup: CDR1 LNHDA, CDR2 SQIVND (reference sequence). In DNA, the CDR3 is TGTGCCAGTAGTATACGTGGCGGTTCCTCCTACGAGCAGTACTTC. Its protein is CASSIRGGSSYEQYF.

The gene calls are TRBV28 and TRBJ1-2, with D perhaps TRBD1 (6 bases). This CDR3 has 15 residues. The V and J ends lost 4 bases and 5 bases respectively, with 17 bases between them. Germline CDR1 MDHEN, CDR2 SYDVKM. The CDR3 nucleotides are TGTGCCAGCAGTTCCCCCCCTGACAGGAATTATGGCTACACCTTC. It translates to CASSSPPDRNYGYTF.

The V call is TRBV19, the J call TRBJ1-3; a weak D match, TRBD1 (6 bases). The V and J ends lost 3 bases and 4 bases respectively, with 13 bases between them. CDR1 LNHDA and CDR2 SQIVND come from the germline V gene (reference sequence). This CDR3 comprises 15 residues. The CDR3 DNA reads as TGTGCCAGTAGTATCAAGGCAGGGGTCGGAAACACCATATATTTT. Translated, it gives CASSIKAGVGNTIYF.

This clonotype was counted a few times. This chain links TRBV7-9 with TRBJ1-1; D remains ambiguous. V was clipped by 5 bases and J by 1 base, with 5 bases between them. The CDR3 covers 12 residues. The germline V gene has CDR1 SEHNR and CDR2 FQNEAQ (reference sequence). The CDR3 here is CASSDKNTEAFF. The DNA for the CDR3 is TGTGCCAGCAGCGACAAGAACACTGAAGCTTTCTTT.

CDR3 in amino acids: CASSRDLGTDTQYF. For the CDR3, the DNA is TGTGCCAGTAGTAGAGACCTGGGCACAGATACGCAGTATTTT. The chain couples TRBV19 to TRBJ2-3; the D is unclear. The V end was cut by 4 bases, the J end by 1 base, with 9 bases between. The CDR3 consists of 14 residues. Germline V lookup: CDR1 LNHDA, CDR2 SQIVND (reference sequence).

The gene calls are TRBV7-8 and TRBJ1-1, with D perhaps TRBD1 (5 bases). The CDR3 is made up of 14 amino acids. The germline CDR1 and CDR2 sequences are SGHVS and FQNEAQ. V lost 1 base and J lost 3, with 9 bases in between. The CDR3 DNA is TGTGCCAGCAGCTTAGAGTGGGGCGACACTGAAGCTTTCTTT. This gives the protein CASSLEWGDTEAFF.